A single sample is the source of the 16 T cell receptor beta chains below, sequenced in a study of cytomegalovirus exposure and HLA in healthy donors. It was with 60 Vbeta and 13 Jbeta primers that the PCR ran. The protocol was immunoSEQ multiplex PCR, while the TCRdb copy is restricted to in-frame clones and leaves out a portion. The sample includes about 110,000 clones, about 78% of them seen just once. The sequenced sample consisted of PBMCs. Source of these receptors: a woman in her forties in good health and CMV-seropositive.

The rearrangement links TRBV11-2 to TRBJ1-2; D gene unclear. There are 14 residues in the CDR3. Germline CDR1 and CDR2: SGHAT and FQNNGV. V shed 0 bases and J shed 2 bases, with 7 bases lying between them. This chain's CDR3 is CASSLDLSNYGYTF. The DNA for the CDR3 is TGTGCCAGCAGCTTAGATCTAAGCAACTATGGCTACACCTTC. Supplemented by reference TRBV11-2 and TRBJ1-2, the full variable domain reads EAGVAQSPRYKIIEKRQSVAFWCNPISGHATLYWYQQILGQGPKLLIQFQNNGVVDDSQLPKDRFSAERLKGVDSTLKIQPAKLEDSAVYLCASSLDLSNYGYTFGSGTRLTVV.

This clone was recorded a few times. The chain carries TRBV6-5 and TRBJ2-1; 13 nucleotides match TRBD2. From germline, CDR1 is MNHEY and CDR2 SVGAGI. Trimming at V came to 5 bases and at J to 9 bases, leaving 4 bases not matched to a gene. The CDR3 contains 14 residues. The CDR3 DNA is TGTGCCAGCAGTCCCGGGACTAGCGGGGCTGAGCAGTTCTTC. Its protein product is CASSPGTSGAEQFF.

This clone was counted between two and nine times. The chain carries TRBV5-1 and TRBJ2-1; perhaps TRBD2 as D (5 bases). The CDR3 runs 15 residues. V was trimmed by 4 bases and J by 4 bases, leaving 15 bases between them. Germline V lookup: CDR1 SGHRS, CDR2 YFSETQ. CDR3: CASSQVASGYNEQFF. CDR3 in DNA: TGCGCCAGCAGCCAAGTAGCGAGCGGTTACAATGAGCAGTTCTTC.

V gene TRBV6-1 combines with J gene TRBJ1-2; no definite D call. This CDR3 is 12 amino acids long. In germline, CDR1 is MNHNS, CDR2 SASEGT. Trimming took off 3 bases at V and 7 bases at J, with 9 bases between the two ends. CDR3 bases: TGTGCCAGCAGTGAGACTCTCGGTGGCTACACCTTC. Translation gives CASSETLGGYTF.

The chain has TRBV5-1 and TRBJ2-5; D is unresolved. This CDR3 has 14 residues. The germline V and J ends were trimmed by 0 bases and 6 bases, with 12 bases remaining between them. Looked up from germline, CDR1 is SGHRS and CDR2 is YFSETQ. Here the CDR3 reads CASSLEVAAKTQYF. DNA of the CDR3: TGCGCCAGCAGCTTGGAAGTGGCGGCGAAGACCCAGTACTTC.

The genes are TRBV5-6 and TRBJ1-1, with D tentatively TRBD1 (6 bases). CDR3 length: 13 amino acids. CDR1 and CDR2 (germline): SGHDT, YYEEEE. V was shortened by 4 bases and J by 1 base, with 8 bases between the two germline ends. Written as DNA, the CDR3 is TGTGCCAGCAGCCCGGGACAGAACACTGAAGCTTTCTTT. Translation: CASSPGQNTEAFF.

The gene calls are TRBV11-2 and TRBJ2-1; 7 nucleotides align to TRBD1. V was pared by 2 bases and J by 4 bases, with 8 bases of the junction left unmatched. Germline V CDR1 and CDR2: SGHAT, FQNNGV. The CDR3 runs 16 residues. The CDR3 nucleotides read TGTGCCAGCAGCTTATTTGTAGGGGGCTTATACAATGAGCAGTTCTTC. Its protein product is CASSLFVGGLYNEQFF. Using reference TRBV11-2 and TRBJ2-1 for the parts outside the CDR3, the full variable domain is EAGVAQSPRYKIIEKRQSVAFWCNPISGHATLYWYQQILGQGPKLLIQFQNNGVVDDSQLPKDRFSAERLKGVDSTLKIQPAKLEDSAVYLCASSLFVGGLYNEQFFGPGTRLTVL.

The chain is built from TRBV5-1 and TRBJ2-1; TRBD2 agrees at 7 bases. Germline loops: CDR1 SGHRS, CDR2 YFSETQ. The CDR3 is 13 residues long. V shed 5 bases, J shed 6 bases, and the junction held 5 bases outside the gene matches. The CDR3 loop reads CASRGGSVNEQFF. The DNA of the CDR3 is TGCGCCAGCAGGGGAGGGTCCGTCAATGAGCAGTTCTTC. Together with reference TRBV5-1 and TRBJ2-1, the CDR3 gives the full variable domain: KAGVTQTPRYLIKTRGQQVTLSCSPISGHRSVSWYQQTPGQGLQFLFEYFSETQRNKGNFPGRFSGRQFSNSRSEMNVSTLELGDSALYLCASRGGSVNEQFFGPGTRLTVL.

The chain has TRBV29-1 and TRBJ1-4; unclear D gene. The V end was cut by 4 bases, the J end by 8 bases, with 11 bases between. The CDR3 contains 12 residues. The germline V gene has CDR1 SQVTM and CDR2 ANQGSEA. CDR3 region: CSVASGGEKLFF. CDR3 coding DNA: TGCAGCGTTGCCTCAGGAGGGGAAAAACTGTTTTTT.

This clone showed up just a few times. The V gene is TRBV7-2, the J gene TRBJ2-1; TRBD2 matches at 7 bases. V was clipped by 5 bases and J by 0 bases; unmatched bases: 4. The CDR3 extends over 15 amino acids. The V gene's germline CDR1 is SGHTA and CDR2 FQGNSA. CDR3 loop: CASSLGTTSYNEQFF. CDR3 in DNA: TGTGCCAGCAGCCTGGGGACTACCTCCTACAATGAGCAGTTCTTC.

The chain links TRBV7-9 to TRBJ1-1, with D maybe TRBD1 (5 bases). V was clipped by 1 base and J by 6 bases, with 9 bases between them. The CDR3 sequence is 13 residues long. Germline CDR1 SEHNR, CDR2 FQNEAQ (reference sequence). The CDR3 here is CASSLEGGAEAFF. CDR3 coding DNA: TGTGCCAGCAGCTTAGAAGGAGGGGCTGAAGCTTTCTTT.

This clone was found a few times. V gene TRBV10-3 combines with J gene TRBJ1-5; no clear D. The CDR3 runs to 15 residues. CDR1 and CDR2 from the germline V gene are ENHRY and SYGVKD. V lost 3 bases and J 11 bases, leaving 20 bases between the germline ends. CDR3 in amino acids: CAISDHRDISAAQHF. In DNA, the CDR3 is TGTGCCATCAGTGATCACAGAGATATATCAGCGGCCCAGCATTTT.

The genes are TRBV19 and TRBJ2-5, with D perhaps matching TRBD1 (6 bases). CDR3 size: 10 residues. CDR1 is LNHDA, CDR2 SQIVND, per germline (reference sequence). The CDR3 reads CATGQETQYF. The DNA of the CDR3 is TGTGCAACAGGGCAAGAGACCCAGTACTTC.

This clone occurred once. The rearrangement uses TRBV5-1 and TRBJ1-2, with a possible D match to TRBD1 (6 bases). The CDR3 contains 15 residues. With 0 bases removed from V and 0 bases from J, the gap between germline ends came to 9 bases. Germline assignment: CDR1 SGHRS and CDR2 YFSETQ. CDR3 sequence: CASSLGTAPNYGYTF. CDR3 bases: TGCGCCAGCAGCTTGGGGACAGCTCCTAACTATGGCTACACCTTC. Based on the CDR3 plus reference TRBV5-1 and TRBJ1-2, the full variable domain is KAGVTQTPRYLIKTRGQQVTLSCSPISGHRSVSWYQQTPGQGLQFLFEYFSETQRNKGNFPGRFSGRQFSNSRSEMNVSTLELGDSALYLCASSLGTAPNYGYTFGSGTRLTVV.

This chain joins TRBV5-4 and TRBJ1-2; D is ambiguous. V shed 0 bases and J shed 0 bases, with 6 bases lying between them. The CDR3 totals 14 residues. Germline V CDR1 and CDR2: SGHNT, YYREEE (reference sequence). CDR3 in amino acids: CASSLDSSNYGYTF. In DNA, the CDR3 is TGTGCCAGCAGCTTGGACAGTTCTAACTATGGCTACACCTTC. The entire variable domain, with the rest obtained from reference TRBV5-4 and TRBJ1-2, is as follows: ETGVTQSPTHLIKTRGQQVTLRCSSQSGHNTVSWYQQALGQGPQFIFQYYREEENGRGNFPPRFSGLQFPNYSSELNVNALELDDSALYLCASSLDSSNYGYTFGSGTRLTVV.

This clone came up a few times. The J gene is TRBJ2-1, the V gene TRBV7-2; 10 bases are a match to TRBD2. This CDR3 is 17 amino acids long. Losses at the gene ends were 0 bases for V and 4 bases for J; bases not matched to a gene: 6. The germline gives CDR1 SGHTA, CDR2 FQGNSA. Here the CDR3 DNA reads TGTGCCAGCAGCTTAGCGAGAGCGGGGGGGTTATACAATGAGCAGTTCTTC. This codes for CASSLARAGGLYNEQFF.